The text below deals with one TCR beta chain. This entry comes from a study of blood T cell repertoires in COVID-19. All enrollees were about 18 to 89 years old and from fewer than 25 US areas. Clinical histories supplied by participants themselves formed the basis of cohort assignment. Recovered status in Cohort 3 required two negative PCRs, clearance, or symptom resolution. Looked up from germline, CDR1 is SGHKS and CDR2 is YYEKEE (reference sequence). J gave up 0 bases and V 1 base, and 8 bases lay outside the gene matches. The CDR3 has 18 residues. The table came from immunoSEQ multiplex PCR; TCRdb's copy has only in-frame clones and leaves some out. Of about 280,000 clones in the sample, 85% were seen once.

The chain couples TRBV5-5 to TRBJ2-7, with TRBD2 matching over 12 bases. What was sequenced was PBMCs or T cells enriched from blood (not recorded which). The sequence was obtained from a woman in her forties or fifties who had recovered from COVID-19. The CDR3 loop is CASSLHGTSGLSSYEQYF. CDR3 nucleotide sequence: TGTGCCAGCAGCTTGCATGGGACTAGCGGGCTTAGCTCCTACGAGCAGTACTTC. Combining the CDR3 with reference TRBV5-5 and TRBJ2-7 gives the whole variable domain DAGVTQSPTHLIKTRGQQVTLRCSPISGHKSVSWYQQVLGQGPQFIFQYYEKEERGRGNFPDRFSARQFPNYSSELNVNALLLGDSALYLCASSLHGTSGLSSYEQYFGPGTRLTVT.